This record looks at one T cell receptor (beta chain) sequence and its context. Its antigen is currently unknown. This specimen belongs to a study of shared clonotypes between healthy human individuals. As handled by the study authors: Owing to the provision of junction-only sequences devoid of quality scores by immunoSEQ, filtering differed. Assay used: immunoSEQ multiplex PCR; TCRdb lists only in-frame clones, some missing. V, J and clone size are those of that table, while D and trimming were read from the DNA. The sample includes around 2.1 million clones, 85% to 95% of them seen just once. Naive CD8 cells comprised CD45RO-negative, CCR7-positively selected cells, excluding terminally differentiated effector memory CD45RA+ cells. General study points: Among donors, sharing of clonotypes was expected to be affected by sequencing depth. Relative to clonotypes present in all four donors, those not shared had lower generation probabilities.

CDR3 length equals 16 residues. Deletions cut 6 bases from V and 5 bases from J, with 17 bases between. Germline assignment: CDR1 MNHEY and CDR2 SMNVEV (reference sequence). The specimen sequenced was naive CD8+ T cells from PBMCs. The TCR originated in a man aged 18-30 years in good health. Some clones in this sample may be carry-over from other donors' samples. The rearrangement links TRBV27 to TRBJ1-6, with unresolved D. The CDR3 here is CASSPWLESNNSPLHF. DNA of the CDR3: TGTGCCAGCAGCCCTTGGTTGGAAAGCAATAATTCACCCCTCCACTTT.